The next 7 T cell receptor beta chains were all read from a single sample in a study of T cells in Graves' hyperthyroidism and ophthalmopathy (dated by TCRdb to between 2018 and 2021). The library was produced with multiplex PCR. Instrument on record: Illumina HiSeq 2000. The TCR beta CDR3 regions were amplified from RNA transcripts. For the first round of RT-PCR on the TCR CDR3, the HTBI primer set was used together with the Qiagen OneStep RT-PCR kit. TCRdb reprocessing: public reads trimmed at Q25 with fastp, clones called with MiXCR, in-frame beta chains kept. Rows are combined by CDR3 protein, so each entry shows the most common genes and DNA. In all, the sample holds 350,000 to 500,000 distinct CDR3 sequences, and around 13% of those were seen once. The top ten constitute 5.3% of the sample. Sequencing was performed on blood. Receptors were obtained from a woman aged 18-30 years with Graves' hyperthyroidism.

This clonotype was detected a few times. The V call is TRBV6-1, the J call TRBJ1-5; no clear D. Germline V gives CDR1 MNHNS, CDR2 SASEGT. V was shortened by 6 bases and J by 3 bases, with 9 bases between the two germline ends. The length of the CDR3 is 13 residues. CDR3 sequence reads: CASRAGFNQPQHF. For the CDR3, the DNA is TGTGCCAGCAGGGCAGGTTTCAATCAGCCCCAGCATTTT.

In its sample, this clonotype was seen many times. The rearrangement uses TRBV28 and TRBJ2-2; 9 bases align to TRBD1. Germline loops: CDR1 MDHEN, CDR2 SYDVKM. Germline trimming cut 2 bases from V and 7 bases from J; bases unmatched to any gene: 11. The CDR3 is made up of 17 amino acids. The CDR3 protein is CASSLPLGTGRVGELFF. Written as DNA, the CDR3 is TGTGCCAGCAGTTTACCCCTCGGGACAGGGAGGGTCGGGGAGCTGTTTTTT.

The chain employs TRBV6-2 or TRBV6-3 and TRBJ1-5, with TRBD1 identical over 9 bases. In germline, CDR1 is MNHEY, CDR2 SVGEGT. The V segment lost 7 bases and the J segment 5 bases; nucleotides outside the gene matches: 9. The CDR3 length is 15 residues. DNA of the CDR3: TGTGCCAGCACAGGGGGGACAGGGTATCATCAGCCCCAGCATTTT. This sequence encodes CASTGGTGYHQPQHF.

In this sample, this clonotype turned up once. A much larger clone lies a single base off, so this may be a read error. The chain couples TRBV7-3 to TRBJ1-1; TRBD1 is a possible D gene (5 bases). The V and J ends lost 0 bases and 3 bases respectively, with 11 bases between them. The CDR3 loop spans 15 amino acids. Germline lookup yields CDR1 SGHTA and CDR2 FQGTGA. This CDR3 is CASSLTGDGYTEAFF. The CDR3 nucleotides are TGTGCCAGCAGCTTAACGGGGGACGGATACACTGAAGCTTTCTTT.

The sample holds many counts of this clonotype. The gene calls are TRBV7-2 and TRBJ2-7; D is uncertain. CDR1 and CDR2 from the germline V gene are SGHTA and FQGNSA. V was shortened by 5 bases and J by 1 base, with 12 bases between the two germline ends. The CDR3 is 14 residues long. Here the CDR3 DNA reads TGTGCCAGCAGCCCCGCTGGGGTTTCCTACGAGCAGTACTTC. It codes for CASSPAGVSYEQYF.

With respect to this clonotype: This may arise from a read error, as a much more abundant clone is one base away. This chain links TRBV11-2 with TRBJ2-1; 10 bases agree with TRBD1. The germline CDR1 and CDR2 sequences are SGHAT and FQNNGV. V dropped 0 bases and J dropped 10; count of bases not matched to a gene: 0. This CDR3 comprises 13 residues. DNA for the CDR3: TGTGCCAGCAGCTTAGAGACAGGGGGCGAGCAGTTCTTC. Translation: CASSLETGGEQFF.

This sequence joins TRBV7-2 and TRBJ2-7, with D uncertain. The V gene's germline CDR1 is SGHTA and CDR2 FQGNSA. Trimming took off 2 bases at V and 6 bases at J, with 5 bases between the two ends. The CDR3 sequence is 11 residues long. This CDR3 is CASSLYCEQYF. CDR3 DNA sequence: TGTGCCAGCAGCTTATACTGCGAGCAGTACTTC.